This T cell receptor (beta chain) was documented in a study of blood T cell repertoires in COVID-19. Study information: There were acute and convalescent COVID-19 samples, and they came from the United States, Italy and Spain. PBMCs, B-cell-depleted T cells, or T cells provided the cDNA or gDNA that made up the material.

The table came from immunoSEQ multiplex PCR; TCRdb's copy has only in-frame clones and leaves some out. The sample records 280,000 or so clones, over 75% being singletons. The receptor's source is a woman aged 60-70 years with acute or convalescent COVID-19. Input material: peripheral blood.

The CDR3 loop is CASSQDGGSVLYGYTF. CDR3 DNA sequence: TGCGCCAGCAGCCAAGATGGCGGGTCGGTCCTTTATGGCTACACCTTC. J is TRBJ1-2 and V is TRBV4-1; D call uncertain. The germline V gene encodes CDR1 MGHRA and CDR2 YSYEKL. Trimming removed 0 bases at V and 5 bases at J, with 16 bases between. CDR3 length: 16 residues.